This TCR beta chain was profiled in a study of human T cells and chemical hapten exposure. About the research overall: DPC at 2% was the sensitizing agent, placed on approximately 2 cm by approximately 2 cm of upper inner arm skin.

Sample time point: patch test 3, about 24 weeks after DPC sensitization. Treatment in this sample: therapeutic diphenylcyclopropenone sensitization with weekly scalp DPC. Unfractionated whole blood served as the source for total RNA extraction. This clonotype was observed many times. The germline V and J ends were trimmed by 1 base and 5 bases, with 14 bases remaining between them. Germline V gene lookup returns CDR1 LGHNA and CDR2 YSLEER. This CDR3 has 16 residues. One entry per CDR3 protein results from TCRdb running MiXCR on the RACE reads. Among just under 40,000 distinct CDR3 sequences listed, about 13% were seen once.

This TCR was sampled from a woman between 40 and 50 years old with alopecia areata. Some clones in this sample may be carry-over from other donors' samples. This material consisted of whole blood, taken in connection with sensitization to the hapten diphenylcyclopropenone (DPC). The V call is TRBV4-3, the J call TRBJ1-4; D not resolved. The CDR3 region is CASSQASGSQNEKLFF. In DNA form, the CDR3 reads TGCGCCAGCAGCCAAGCCTCCGGTTCCCAAAATGAAAAACTGTTTTTT.